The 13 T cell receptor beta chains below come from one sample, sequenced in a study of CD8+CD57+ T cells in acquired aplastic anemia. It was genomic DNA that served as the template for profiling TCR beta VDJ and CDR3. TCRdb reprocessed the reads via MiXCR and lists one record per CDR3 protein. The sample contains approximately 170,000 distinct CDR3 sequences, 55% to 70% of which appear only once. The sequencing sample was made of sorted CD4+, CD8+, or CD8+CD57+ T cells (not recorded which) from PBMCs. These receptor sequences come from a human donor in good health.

The CDR3 DNA is TGTGCCAGCAGCTCTCCGGGACTAGCTAGGTACGAGCAGTACTTC. It encodes CASSSPGLARYEQYF. The J gene is TRBJ2-7, the V gene TRBV5-6; 9 bases line up with TRBD2. Germline V lookup: CDR1 SGHDT, CDR2 YYEEEE. The length of the CDR3 is 15 residues. Losses at the gene ends were 3 bases for V and 4 bases for J; bases not matched to a gene: 8.

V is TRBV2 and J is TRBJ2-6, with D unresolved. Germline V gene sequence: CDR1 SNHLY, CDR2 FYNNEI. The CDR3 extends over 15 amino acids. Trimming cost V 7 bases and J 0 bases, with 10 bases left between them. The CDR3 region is CASKVSVSGANVLTF. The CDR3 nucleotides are TGTGCCAGCAAGGTATCCGTCTCTGGGGCCAACGTCCTGACTTTC.

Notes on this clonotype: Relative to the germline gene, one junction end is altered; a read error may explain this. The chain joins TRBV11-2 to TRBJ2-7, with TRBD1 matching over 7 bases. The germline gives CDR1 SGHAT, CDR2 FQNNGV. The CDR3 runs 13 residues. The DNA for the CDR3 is TGTGCCACCAGCTATCACAGGGGCAGCGAGCAATACTTC. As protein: CATSYHRGSEQYF.

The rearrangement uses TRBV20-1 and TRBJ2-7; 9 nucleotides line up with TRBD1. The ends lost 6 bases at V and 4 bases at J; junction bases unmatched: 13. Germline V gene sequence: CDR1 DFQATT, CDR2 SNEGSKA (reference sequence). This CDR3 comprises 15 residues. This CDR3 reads CSARGSGTGQYEQYF. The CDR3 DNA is TGCAGTGCCAGGGGCTCCGGGACAGGGCAATACGAGCAGTACTTC.

CDR3 DNA: TGTGCCAGCGCAGGCGGACTGCAAGAGACCCAGTACTTC. Translation gives CASAGGLQETQYF. This rearrangement joins TRBV2 to TRBJ2-5; tentative D call: TRBD2 (5 bases). The CDR3 has 13 amino acids. The germline gives CDR1 SNHLY, CDR2 FYNNEI. V lost 8 bases, J lost 2 bases, and 12 bases lay in between.

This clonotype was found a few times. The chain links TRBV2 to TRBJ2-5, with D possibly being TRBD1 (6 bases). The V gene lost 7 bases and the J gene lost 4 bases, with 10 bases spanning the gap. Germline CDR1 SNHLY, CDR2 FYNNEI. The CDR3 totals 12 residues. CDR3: CASMTGGETQYF. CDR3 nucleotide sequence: TGTGCCAGCATGACAGGAGGAGAGACCCAGTACTTC.

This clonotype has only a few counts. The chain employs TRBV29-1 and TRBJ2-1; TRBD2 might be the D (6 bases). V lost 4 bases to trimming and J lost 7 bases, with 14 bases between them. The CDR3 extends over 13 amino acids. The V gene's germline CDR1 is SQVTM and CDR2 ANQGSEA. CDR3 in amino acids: CSVAAGRTNEQFF. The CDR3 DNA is TGCAGCGTTGCGGCGGGGCGAACAAATGAGCAGTTCTTC.

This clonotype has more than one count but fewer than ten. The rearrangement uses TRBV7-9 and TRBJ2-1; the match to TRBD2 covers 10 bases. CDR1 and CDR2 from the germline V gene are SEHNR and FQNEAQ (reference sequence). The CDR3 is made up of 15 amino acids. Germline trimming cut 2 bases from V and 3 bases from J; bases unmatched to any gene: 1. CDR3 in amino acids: CASSLLAGVYNEQFF. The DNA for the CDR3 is TGTGCCAGCAGCTTACTAGCGGGAGTCTACAATGAGCAGTTCTTC.

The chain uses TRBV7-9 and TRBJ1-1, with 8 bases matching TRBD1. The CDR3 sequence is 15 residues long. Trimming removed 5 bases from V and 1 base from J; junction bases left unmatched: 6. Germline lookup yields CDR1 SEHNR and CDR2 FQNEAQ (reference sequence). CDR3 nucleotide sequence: TGTGCCAGCAGCCCGGGGACAGGCCGGAACACTGAAGCTTTCTTT. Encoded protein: CASSPGTGRNTEAFF.

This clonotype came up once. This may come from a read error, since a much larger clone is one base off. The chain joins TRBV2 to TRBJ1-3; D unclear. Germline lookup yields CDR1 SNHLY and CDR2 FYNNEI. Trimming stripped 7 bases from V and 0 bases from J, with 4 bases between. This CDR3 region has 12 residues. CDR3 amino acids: CASTNSGNTIYF. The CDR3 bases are TGTGCCAGCACGAACTCTGGAAACACCATATATTTT. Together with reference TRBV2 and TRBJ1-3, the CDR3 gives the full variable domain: EPEVTQTPSHQVTQMGQEVILRCVPISNHLYFYWYRQILGQKVEFLVSFYNNEISEKSEIFDDQFSVERPDGSNFTLKIRSTKLEDSAMYFCASTNSGNTIYFGEGSWLTVV.

Here the CDR3 DNA reads TGCAGTGCTAGGGAGGCAGGGGGCCATTATGGCTACACCTTC. Translating it yields CSAREAGGHYGYTF. The gene calls are TRBV20-1 and TRBJ1-2; 8 positions match TRBD1. The CDR3 runs to 14 residues. V lost 3 bases, J lost 5 bases, and 8 bases stayed unmatched. Germline V gene data show CDR1 as DFQATT and CDR2 as SNEGSKA (reference sequence).

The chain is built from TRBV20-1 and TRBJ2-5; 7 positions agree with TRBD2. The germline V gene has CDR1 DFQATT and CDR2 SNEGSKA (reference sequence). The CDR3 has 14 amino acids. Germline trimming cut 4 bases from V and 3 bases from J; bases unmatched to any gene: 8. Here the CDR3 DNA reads TGCAGTGCTATGACGGCTAGCGGAGAAGAGACCCAGTACTTC. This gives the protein CSAMTASGEETQYF.

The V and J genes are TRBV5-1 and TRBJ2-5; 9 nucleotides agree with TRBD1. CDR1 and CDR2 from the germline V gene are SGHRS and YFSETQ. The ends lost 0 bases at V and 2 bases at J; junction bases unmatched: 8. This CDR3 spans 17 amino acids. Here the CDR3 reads CASSLVKVGTGQETQYF. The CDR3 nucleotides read TGCGCCAGCAGCTTGGTCAAGGTTGGGACAGGGCAAGAGACCCAGTACTTC.